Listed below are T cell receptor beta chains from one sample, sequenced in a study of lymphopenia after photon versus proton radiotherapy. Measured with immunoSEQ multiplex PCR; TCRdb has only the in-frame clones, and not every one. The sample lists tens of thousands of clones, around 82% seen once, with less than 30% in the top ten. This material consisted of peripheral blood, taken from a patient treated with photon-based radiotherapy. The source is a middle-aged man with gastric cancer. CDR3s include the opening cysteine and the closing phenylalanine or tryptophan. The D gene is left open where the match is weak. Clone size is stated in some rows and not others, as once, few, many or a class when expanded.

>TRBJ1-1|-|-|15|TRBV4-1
CASSPSQGKNTEAFF
TGCGCCAGCAGCCCCTCCCAGGGGAAAAACACTGAAGCTTTCTTT
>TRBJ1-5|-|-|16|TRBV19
CASSIPLGGGNQPQHF
TGTGCCAGTAGTATACCCTTGGGCGGCGGCAATCAGCCCCAGCATTTT
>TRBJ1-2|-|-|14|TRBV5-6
CASSLYPSLYGYTF
TGTGCCAGCAGCTTGTATCCCAGTCTCTATGGCTACACCTTC
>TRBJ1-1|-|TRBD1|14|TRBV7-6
CASSQDRGVTEAFF
TGTGCCAGCAGCCAGGACAGGGGGGTCACTGAAGCTTTCTTT
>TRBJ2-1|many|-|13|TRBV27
CATAGAGVNEQFF
TGTGCCACTGCCGGGGCTGGTGTGAATGAGCAGTTCTTC
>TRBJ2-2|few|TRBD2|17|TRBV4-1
CASSQAGRTYITGELFF
TGCGCCAGCAGCCAGGCCGGGAGGACATATATCACCGGGGAGCTGTTTTTT
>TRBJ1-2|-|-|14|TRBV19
CASSILGNTYGYTF
TGTGCCAGTAGTATATTGGGTAACACCTATGGCTACACCTTC
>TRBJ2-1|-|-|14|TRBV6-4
CASSPRRGGNEQFF
TGTGCCAGCAGTCCTCGACGAGGGGGCAATGAGCAGTTCTTC
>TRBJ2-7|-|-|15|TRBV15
CATSTTNGYSYEQYF
TGTGCCACCAGCACTACTAATGGCTACTCCTACGAGCAGTACTTC
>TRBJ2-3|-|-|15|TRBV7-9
CASSLGVTSTDTQYF
TGTGCCAGCAGCTTGGGTGTTACCTCCACAGATACGCAGTATTTT
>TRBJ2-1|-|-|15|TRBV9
CASSVVQGQRSEQFF
TGTGCCAGCAGCGTAGTGCAGGGTCAAAGGAGTGAGCAGTTCTTC
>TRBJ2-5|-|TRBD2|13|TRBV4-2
CASSPQGGETQYF
TGTGCCAGCAGCCCTCAGGGAGGGGAGACCCAGTACTTC
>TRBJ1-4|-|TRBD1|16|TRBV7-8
CASSLARTGGNEKLFF
TGTGCCAGCAGCTTAGCGAGGACAGGGGGGAATGAAAAACTGTTTTTT
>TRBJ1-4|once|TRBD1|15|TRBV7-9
CASSLAQGAEEKLFF
TGTGCCAGCAGCTTAGCCCAGGGGGCGGAAGAAAAACTGTTTTTT
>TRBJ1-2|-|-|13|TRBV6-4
CASSDRGSYGYTF
TGTGCCAGCAGTGACAGGGGTAGCTATGGCTACACCTTC
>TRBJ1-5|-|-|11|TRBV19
CASTADGPQHF
TGTGCCAGTACTGCGGATGGGCCCCAGCATTTT
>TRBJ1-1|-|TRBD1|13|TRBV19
CASSLQGGTEAFF
TGTGCCAGTTCGCTTCAGGGGGGCACTGAAGCTTTCTTT
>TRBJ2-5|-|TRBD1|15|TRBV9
CASSPAGTGGEEQYF
TGTGCCAGCAGCCCGGCCGGGACAGGGGGCGAGGAGCAGTACTTC
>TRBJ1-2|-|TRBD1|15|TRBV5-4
CASSPRDRGVEGYTF
TGTGCCAGCAGCCCTAGGGACAGGGGTGTGGAGGGCTACACCTTC
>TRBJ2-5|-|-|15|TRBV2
CASSEAGRGVIEQYF
TGTGCCAGCAGTGAAGCGGGCAGGGGTGTTATAGAGCAGTACTTC
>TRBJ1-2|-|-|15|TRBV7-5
CASSSLSQIVYGYTF
TGTGCCAGCAGCTCCCTGTCACAGATTGTGTATGGCTACACCTTC